The subject of this entry is one TCR beta chain. This entry belongs to a study of control samples from healthy donors and cancer patients. The method was immunoSEQ multiplex PCR; TCRdb's version includes in-frame clones alone and lacks a portion of them. This sample has 40,000 or so clones, with approximately 89% found just once. The V gene lost 1 base and the J gene lost 5 bases, with 8 bases spanning the gap. This CDR3 is 13 amino acids long. Specimen: PBMCs. The TCR comes from a woman aged 40 to 55 with head and neck cancer. The rearrangement links TRBV12-3 or TRBV12-4 to TRBJ1-1; D uncertain. Here the CDR3 reads CASSLGAGTEAFF. The CDR3 DNA reads as TGTGCCAGCAGTTTAGGGGCTGGGACTGAAGCTTTCTTT.